The 28 T cell receptor beta chains listed next were all sequenced from one sample in a study of graft-versus-host responses after intestinal transplantation. No antigens are known for them. Measured with immunoSEQ multiplex PCR; TCRdb has only the in-frame clones, and not every one. The sample contains 80,000 to 100,000 clones, under 90% of which appear only once. Sequenced material: unstimulated CD4+ T cells sorted from spleen or lymph node cells, taken before intestinal transplant. These receptors originate from a human donor who received an intestinal transplant.

This clone was recorded once. The chain employs TRBV14 and TRBJ2-1, with D possibly TRBD2 on 5 matching bases. The length of the CDR3 is 15 residues. The ends were cut back, 1 base at V and 3 bases at J, with 10 bases in the middle. In germline, CDR1 is SGHDN, CDR2 FVKESK. The CDR3 spells CASSQGRAGYNEQFF. In nucleotides, the CDR3 is TGTGCCAGCAGCCAAGGTAGGGCGGGCTACAATGAGCAGTTCTTC. Filled out from reference TRBV14 and TRBJ2-1, the complete variable domain reads EAGVTQFPSHSVIEKGQTVTLRCDPISGHDNLYWYRRVMGKEIKFLLHFVKESKQDESGMPNNRFLAERTGGTYSTLKVQPAELEDSGVYFCASSQGRAGYNEQFFGPGTRLTVL.

This chain uses TRBV21-1 with TRBJ2-7; the table names TRBD2, a call not compared with the DNA. TRBV21-1 is a documented pseudogene. The CDR3 spans 14 residues. The CDR3 loop reads CASIPSADGYEQYF. The CDR3, as DNA: TGTGCCAGCATCCCTAGCGCAGACGGCTACGAGCAGTACTTC.

The chain joins TRBV5-1 to TRBJ2-5; D possibly corresponds to TRBD1 (5 bases). CDR1 SGHRS and CDR2 YFSETQ come from the germline V gene. V lost 0 bases and J 4 bases, leaving 13 bases between the germline ends. The CDR3 runs 15 residues. The CDR3 DNA reads TGCGCCAGCAGCTTGGGCCGGCAGGGTGGAGAGACCCAGTACTTC. As protein: CASSLGRQGGETQYF. Drawing the rest from reference TRBV5-1 and TRBJ2-5, the complete variable domain is KAGVTQTPRYLIKTRGQQVTLSCSPISGHRSVSWYQQTPGQGLQFLFEYFSETQRNKGNFPGRFSGRQFSNSRSEMNVSTLELGDSALYLCASSLGRQGGETQYFGPGTRLLVL.

The chain recombines TRBV2 with TRBJ2-3; TRBD1 matches at 7 bases. Germline V lookup: CDR1 SNHLY, CDR2 FYNNEI. The V and J ends lost 8 bases and 2 bases, in that order; junction bases with no gene match: 7. The CDR3 runs to 14 residues. CDR3 coding DNA: TGTGCCAGCCCGGTCCAGGGGGACACAGATACGCAGTATTTT. This codes for CASPVQGDTDTQYF.

The chain links TRBV5-8 to TRBJ2-7; 7 bases are shared with TRBD2. The CDR3 totals 13 residues. CDR1 and CDR2 (germline): SGHTS, YDEGEE. Unmatched junction bases numbered 4, after V lost 4 bases and J lost 3 bases. The CDR3 DNA reads as TGTGCCAGCAGCCGTGGACTAGTCTACGAGCAGTACTTC. This translates into CASSRGLVYEQYF.

In DNA form, the CDR3 reads TGTGCCAGCTCACTGGGGCTAGCGGACACCGGGGAGCTGTTTTTT. Amino acids: CASSLGLADTGELFF. This rearrangement joins TRBV18 to TRBJ2-2, with 7 positions matching TRBD2. The CDR3 sequence is 15 residues long. With 4 bases clipped from V and 3 bases from J, the junction kept 5 bases outside the gene matches. Germline loops: CDR1 KGHSH, CDR2 LQKENI.

The chain is built from TRBV18 and TRBJ1-1; no definite D call. This CDR3 region has 13 residues. The V end lost 3 bases, the J end lost 5 bases, and 10 bases lay between the germline ends. Per the germline V gene, CDR1 is KGHSH and CDR2 is LQKENI. CDR3 sequence reads: CASSPSGRTEAFF. The CDR3 DNA reads as TGTGCCAGCTCACCTTCGGGGAGGACTGAAGCTTTCTTT.

This clone was detected only once. The rearrangement uses TRBV10-1 and TRBJ2-3; TRBD2 aligns across 10 bases. V shed 2 bases and J 6 bases; nucleotides not matched to a gene: 11. Germline CDR1 is WNHNN and CDR2 is SYGVQD (reference sequence). CDR3 size: 17 residues. This CDR3 reads CASSEESLAGAGDTQYF. For the CDR3, the DNA is TGCGCCAGCAGTGAGGAGTCTCTAGCGGGGGCCGGGGATACGCAGTATTTT.

The CDR3: CSVGQGAGELFF. CDR3 nucleotide sequence: TGCAGCGTTGGACAGGGGGCCGGGGAGCTGTTTTTT. This sequence joins TRBV29-1 and TRBJ2-2; the match to TRBD1 covers 9 bases. Losses at the gene ends were 4 bases for V and 6 bases for J; bases not matched to a gene: 0. The CDR3 loop spans 12 amino acids. Germline V gives CDR1 SQVTM, CDR2 ANQGSEA.

The rearrangement links TRBV2 to TRBJ1-2; D is unclear. Trimming pared 2 bases from V and 4 bases from J, leaving 14 bases between. The CDR3 contains 15 residues. CDR1 is SNHLY, CDR2 FYNNEI, per germline. CDR3 loop: CASSEMVSEVYGYTF. DNA of the CDR3: TGTGCCAGCAGTGAAATGGTTTCAGAGGTCTATGGCTACACCTTC.

This chain uses TRBV10-1 with TRBJ2-3, with 7 bases matching TRBD2. V lost 4 bases and J lost 2; bases outside the gene matches: 9. The CDR3 length is 16 residues. Germline loops: CDR1 WNHNN, CDR2 SYGVQD (reference sequence). The CDR3 DNA reads TGCGCCAGCAGTGGAAATAGCGGGTCCTACACAGATACGCAGTATTTT. Translation: CASSGNSGSYTDTQYF.

The V and J genes are TRBV7-9 and TRBJ1-1; TRBD1 is a possible D gene (6 bases). The CDR3 consists of 12 residues. The germline CDR1 and CDR2 sequences are SEHNR and FQNEAQ (reference sequence). V lost 1 base and J lost 9, with 9 bases in between. The CDR3: CASSLDRDQAFF. In nucleotides, the CDR3 is TGTGCCAGCAGCTTAGACAGGGACCAAGCTTTCTTT.

The gene calls are TRBV28 and TRBJ2-3, with TRBD2 matching over 13 bases. With 4 bases clipped from V and 2 bases from J, the junction kept 3 bases outside the gene matches. The V gene's germline CDR1 is MDHEN and CDR2 SYDVKM. The CDR3 covers 16 residues. CDR3 amino acids: CASSSGLAGSTDTQYF. The CDR3, as DNA: TGTGCCAGCAGTTCGGGACTAGCGGGGTCCACAGATACGCAGTATTTT.

The chain has TRBV6-6 and TRBJ1-5, with no clear D. Germline CDR1 and CDR2: MNHNY and SVGAGI (reference sequence). V lost 2 bases, J lost 12 bases, and 8 bases lay in between. CDR3 length equals 11 residues. The CDR3 is CASSYEELQHF. CDR3 nucleotide sequence: TGTGCCAGCAGTTACGAGGAGCTCCAGCATTTT.

Here the CDR3 reads CASSAKNRFSSGANVLTF. Here the CDR3 DNA reads TGTGCCAGTAGTGCAAAAAACAGGTTTTCCTCTGGGGCCAACGTCCTGACTTTC. J is TRBJ2-6 and V is TRBV19; TRBD1 is a possible D gene (5 bases). The CDR3 has 18 residues. V lost 5 bases to trimming and J lost 0 bases, with 17 bases between them. Germline loops: CDR1 LNHDA, CDR2 SQIVND (reference sequence).

This clone was picked up a small number of times. This chain links TRBV5-1 with TRBJ2-3; TRBD2 aligns across 10 bases. Trimming took 4 bases from V and 2 from J; bases not matched to a gene: 7. CDR1 is SGHRS, CDR2 YFSETQ, per germline. The CDR3 is 16 amino acids. CDR3: CASSLSGGPTTDTQYF. The CDR3 coding sequence is TGCGCCAGCAGCCTTAGCGGGGGGCCCACCACAGATACGCAGTATTTT.

The chain has TRBV5-4 and TRBJ1-1; the D is unclear. Deletions cut 7 bases from V and 2 bases from J, with 12 bases between. Germline CDR1 is SGHNT and CDR2 is YYREEE (reference sequence). The CDR3 loop spans 13 amino acids. This chain's CDR3 is CASRTDLNTEAFF. CDR3 coding DNA: TGTGCCAGCCGAACAGACCTCAACACTGAAGCTTTCTTT.

The rearrangement uses TRBV28 and TRBJ2-3, with TRBD2 matching 10 bases. The CDR3 runs to 17 residues. J was trimmed by 3 bases and V by 3 bases; bases with no gene match: 9. The V gene's germline CDR1 is MDHEN and CDR2 SYDVKM. As DNA, the CDR3 is TGTGCCAGCAGTTTTTCAGAGCGGGGGGGCGGGACAGATACGCAGTATTTT. It yields the protein CASSFSERGGGTDTQYF.

This clone showed up just once. The rearrangement links TRBV7-9 to TRBJ1-1, with TRBD1 as a possible D gene (6 bases). This CDR3 contains 14 residues. Trimming left V 5 bases short and J 0 bases short, with 10 bases between. Germline CDR1 is SEHNR and CDR2 is FQNEAQ (reference sequence). Written as DNA, the CDR3 is TGTGCCAGCAGCCCCAGGGGACTGAACACTGAAGCTTTCTTT. This gives the protein CASSPRGLNTEAFF.

This rearrangement joins TRBV27 to TRBJ1-1; TRBD1 agrees at 8 bases. The V segment lost 7 bases and the J segment 6 bases; nucleotides outside the gene matches: 13. Germline V gene lookup returns CDR1 MNHEY and CDR2 SMNVEV (reference sequence). CDR3 length equals 15 residues. CDR3 amino acids: CASTLIPGQGAEAFF. CDR3 bases: TGTGCCAGCACCCTTATCCCCGGACAGGGCGCTGAAGCTTTCTTT.

The chain has TRBV2 and TRBJ2-1; D gene uncertain. The CDR3 loop spans 8 amino acids. Germline V lookup: CDR1 SNHLY, CDR2 FYNNEI. The V end lost 8 bases, the J end lost 10 bases, and 3 bases lay between the germline ends. The CDR3 bases are TGTGCCAGCGCGGAGCAGTTCTTC. Its protein is CASAEQFF.

This clone was found a few times. This sequence joins TRBV6-5 and TRBJ2-7; perhaps TRBD2 as D (7 bases). The V gene's germline CDR1 is MNHEY and CDR2 SVGAGI. Trimming removed 7 bases from V and 2 bases from J, with 15 bases in between. The CDR3 contains 14 residues. The CDR3 loop reads CASTKGGRPYEQYF. The CDR3 coding sequence is TGTGCCAGCACCAAGGGGGGGAGGCCCTACGAGCAGTACTTC.

This chain links TRBV6-1 with TRBJ1-1, with 7 bases fitting TRBD1. The CDR3 runs 14 residues. The germline gives CDR1 MNHNS, CDR2 SASEGT. The V and J ends lost 7 bases and 5 bases, in that order; junction bases with no gene match: 10. CDR3 region: CASKPGGRSTEAFF. The CDR3 DNA reads TGTGCCAGCAAGCCAGGGGGTAGGAGTACTGAAGCTTTCTTT.

This chain uses TRBV5-4 with TRBJ2-1; 10 nucleotides match TRBD2. The CDR3 is made up of 14 amino acids. The ends lost 3 bases at V and 4 bases at J; junction bases unmatched: 1. Germline CDR1 SGHNT, CDR2 YYREEE (reference sequence). The CDR3 loop is CASSSLAGYNEQFF. CDR3 coding DNA: TGTGCCAGCAGCTCACTAGCGGGGTACAATGAGCAGTTCTTC.

This clone was picked up one time. The chain employs TRBV10-1 and TRBJ2-5, with TRBD2 identical over 10 bases. V dropped 3 bases and J dropped 3; count of bases not matched to a gene: 7. This CDR3 is 16 amino acids long. The germline V gene encodes CDR1 WNHNN and CDR2 SYGVQD (reference sequence). The CDR3 sequence is CASSDRSGLAEETQYF. The DNA for the CDR3 is TGCGCCAGCAGTGACCGCTCAGGACTAGCGGAAGAGACCCAGTACTTC.

The chain recombines TRBV29-1 with TRBJ1-2; TRBD1 aligns across 7 bases. This CDR3 region has 11 residues. Looked up from germline, CDR1 is SQVTM and CDR2 is ANQGSEA. After removal of 5 bases from V and 6 bases from J, the junction contained 3 bases not matched to a gene. CDR3 DNA sequence: TGCAGCGTTATCGACAGGGATGGCTACACCTTC. It specifies CSVIDRDGYTF.

The gene calls are TRBV6-5 and TRBJ2-7; D possibly corresponds to TRBD2 (7 bases). V was pared by 2 bases and J by 2 bases, with 10 bases between. The CDR3 is made up of 14 amino acids. Germline CDR1 is MNHEY and CDR2 is SVGAGI. In nucleotides, the CDR3 is TGTGCCAGCAGTTACAAGGGGGGGGCCTACGAGCAGTACTTC. Translated: CASSYKGGAYEQYF.

The gene calls are TRBV13 and TRBJ2-3, with 8 bases aligning to TRBD2. Germline assignment: CDR1 PRHDT and CDR2 FYEKMQ (reference sequence). Trimming removed 5 bases from V and 0 bases from J; junction bases left unmatched: 7. The CDR3 spans 16 residues. The CDR3 DNA follows: TGTGCCAGCAGCAAACTAGCGGCCTCTAGCACAGATACGCAGTATTTT. Translated: CASSKLAASSTDTQYF.